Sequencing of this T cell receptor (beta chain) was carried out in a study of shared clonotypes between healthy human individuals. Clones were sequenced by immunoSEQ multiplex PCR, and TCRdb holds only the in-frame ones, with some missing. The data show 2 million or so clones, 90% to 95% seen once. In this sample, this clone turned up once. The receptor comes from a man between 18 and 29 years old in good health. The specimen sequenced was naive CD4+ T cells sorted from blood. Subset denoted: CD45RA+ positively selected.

CDR3 nucleotides: TGTGCCAGCAGCACCCCGGGGAGTAGCACAGATACGCAGTATTTT. Residues: CASSTPGSSTDTQYF. This chain connects TRBV11-2 to TRBJ2-3; D is perhaps TRBD2 (5 bases). Germline loops: CDR1 SGHAT, CDR2 FQNNGV. This CDR3 comprises 15 residues. V lost 5 bases and J lost 0, with 12 bases in between.